The 8 T cell receptor beta chains presented below share a single source sample, sequenced in a study of identical twins. One entry per CDR3 protein, called by TCRdb with MiXCR from the 5' RACE reads. The table records roughly 690,000 distinct CDR3 sequences, 5.5% to 7.5% of them present only once. Source material: naive T cells sorted from blood. These receptors were obtained from a man younger than 30 in good health.

This clonotype was counted between two and nine times. The chain links TRBV11-1 to TRBJ2-3; 7 nucleotides match TRBD1. The CDR3 has 19 amino acids. J was trimmed by 2 bases and V by 5 bases; bases with no gene match: 19. Germline V lookup: CDR1 SGHAT, CDR2 FQDESV (reference sequence). The CDR3 bases are TGTGCCAGCAGCGCCGGGACAGCGAAACGGGAAAGGACCACAGATACGCAGTATTTT. Its protein is CASSAGTAKRERTTDTQYF.

This clonotype was seen at least ten times. The genes are TRBV12-3 or TRBV12-4 and TRBJ2-4, with D perhaps TRBD1 (6 bases). V dropped 3 bases and J dropped 2 bases, with 14 bases sitting between them. The length of the CDR3 is 16 residues. CDR3 sequence (DNA): TGTGCCAGCAGTTTGGGGCAGGGGACGACCAAAAACATTCAGTACTTC. Its translation is CASSLGQGTTKNIQYF.

This clonotype turned up a few times. The chain joins TRBV7-8 to TRBJ2-7; D is ambiguous. The CDR3 is 15 residues long. Germline loops: CDR1 SGHVS, CDR2 FQNEAQ. V lost 5 bases to trimming and J lost 0 bases, with 14 bases between them. The CDR3 region has the DNA TGTGCCAGCAGCCCCTCGGTTGCGCCCTCCTACGAGCAGTACTTC. Encoded protein: CASSPSVAPSYEQYF.

The sample holds many counts of this clonotype. This chain joins TRBV7-2 and TRBJ1-1; a weak D match, TRBD1 (5 bases). Deletions cut 3 bases from V and 4 bases from J, with 18 bases between. The CDR3 is 16 amino acids. The germline gives CDR1 SGHTA, CDR2 FQGNSA. CDR3 bases: TGTGCCAGCAGCTTTATGGACACCACCTTTCTCACTGAAGCTTTCTTT. Translated, it gives CASSFMDTTFLTEAFF.

This clonotype was detected only a few times. The rearrangement joins TRBV20-1 to TRBJ2-5; the D is unclear. Trimming left V 3 bases short and J 2 bases short, with 7 bases between. CDR1 is DFQATT, CDR2 SNEGSKA, per germline (reference sequence). The CDR3 extends over 12 amino acids. The CDR3 DNA sequence: TGCAGTGCTAGTAGGGCTCAAGAGACCCAGTACTTC. It encodes CSASRAQETQYF.

This clonotype was observed a few times. This rearrangement joins TRBV20-1 to TRBJ2-2; unclear D gene. Trimming shortened V by 0 bases and J by 6 bases, and 8 bases separated the two germline ends. Per germline, CDR1 DFQATT and CDR2 SNEGSKA (reference sequence). This CDR3 spans 13 amino acids. The CDR3 reads CSARDPSSGELFF. The DNA for the CDR3 is TGCAGTGCTAGAGACCCGAGTTCCGGGGAGCTGTTTTTT.

This clonotype was seen at least ten times. The chain links TRBV20-1 to TRBJ2-5; no firm D call. This CDR3 is built from 12 residues. Germline V gives CDR1 DFQATT, CDR2 SNEGSKA (reference sequence). Trimming shortened V by 4 bases and J by 3 bases, and 9 bases separated the two germline ends. Here the CDR3 reads CSAIVSEETQYF. CDR3 sequence (DNA): TGCAGTGCTATCGTGTCGGAAGAGACCCAGTACTTC.

The chain is built from TRBV11-2 and TRBJ2-1; TRBD1 matches at 9 bases. V lost 5 bases to trimming and J lost 5 bases; unmatched junction nucleotides: 7. The CDR3 has 15 residues. Germline values: CDR1 SGHAT, CDR2 FQNNGV. The CDR3 sequence is CASSLGTGSDNEQFF. DNA of the CDR3: TGTGCCAGCAGCCTGGGGACAGGGTCCGACAATGAGCAGTTCTTC.